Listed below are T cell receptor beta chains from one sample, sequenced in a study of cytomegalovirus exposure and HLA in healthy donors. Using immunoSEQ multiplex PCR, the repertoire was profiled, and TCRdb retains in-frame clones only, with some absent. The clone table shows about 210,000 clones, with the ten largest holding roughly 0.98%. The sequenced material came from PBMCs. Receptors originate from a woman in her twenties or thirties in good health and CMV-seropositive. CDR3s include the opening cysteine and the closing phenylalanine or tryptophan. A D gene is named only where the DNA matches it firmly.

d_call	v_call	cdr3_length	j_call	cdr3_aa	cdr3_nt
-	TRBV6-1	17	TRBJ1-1	CASSEPFLLTGNTEAFF	TGTGCCAGCAGTGAACCCTTCCTTCTGACAGGGAACACTGAAGCTTTCTTT
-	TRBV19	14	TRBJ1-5	CASSVTGSNQPQHF	TGTGCCAGTAGTGTTACAGGGTCTAATCAGCCCCAGCATTTT
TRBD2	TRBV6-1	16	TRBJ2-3	CASSAIAGTYTDTQYF	TGTGCCAGCAGTGCCATAGCGGGGACCTACACAGATACGCAGTATTTT
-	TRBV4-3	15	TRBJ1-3	CASSRLQFSGNTIYF	TGCGCCAGCAGCCGCTTACAGTTCTCTGGAAACACCATATATTTT
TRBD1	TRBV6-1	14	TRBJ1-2	CASITTGTGYGYTF	TGTGCCAGCATTACTACCGGGACAGGATATGGCTACACCTTC
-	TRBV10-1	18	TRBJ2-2	CASSESVRRGENTGELFF	TGCGCCAGCAGTGAGTCGGTGCGAAGGGGTGAGAACACCGGGGAGCTGTTTTTT
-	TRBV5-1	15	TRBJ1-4	CASSTKSGEEEKLFF	TGCGCCAGCAGCACTAAATCAGGGGAAGAGGAAAAACTGTTTTTT
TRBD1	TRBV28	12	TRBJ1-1	CASRDQGDEAFF	TGTGCCAGCAGAGATCAGGGGGACGAAGCTTTCTTT
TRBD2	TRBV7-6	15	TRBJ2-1	CASSSGTSTYNEQFF	TGTGCCAGCAGCTCTGGGACTAGCACCTACAATGAGCAGTTCTTC
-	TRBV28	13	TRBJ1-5	CASSYDSLGPQHF	TGTGCCAGCAGTTATGACAGCCTTGGGCCCCAGCATTTT
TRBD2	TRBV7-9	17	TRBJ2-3	CASSLAAGVEVADTQYF	TGTGCCAGCAGCTTAGCGGCGGGGGTAGAGGTTGCAGATACGCAGTATTTT
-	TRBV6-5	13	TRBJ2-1	CASSYRGPREQFF	TGTGCCAGCAGTTACAGGGGTCCCAGGGAGCAGTTCTTC
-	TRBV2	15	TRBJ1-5	CASSERRDTGRPQHF	TGTGCCAGCAGTGAGCGCCGGGACACGGGGAGGCCCCAGCATTTT
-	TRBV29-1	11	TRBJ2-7	CSARETYEQYF	TGCAGCGCTAGGGAGACCTACGAGCAGTACTTC
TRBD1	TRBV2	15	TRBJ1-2	CASSEATGANYGYTF	TGTGCCAGCAGTGAAGCCACAGGGGCTAACTATGGCTACACCTTC
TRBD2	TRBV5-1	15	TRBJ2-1	CASSLLAGDTNEQFF	TGCGCCAGCAGCCTACTAGCGGGAGATACCAATGAGCAGTTCTTC
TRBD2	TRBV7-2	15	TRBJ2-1	CASSFGTSGYNEQFF	TGTGCCAGCAGCTTTGGGACTAGCGGTTACAATGAGCAGTTCTTC
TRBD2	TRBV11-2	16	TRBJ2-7	CASSSALAGGLYEQYF	TGTGCCAGCAGCTCCGCACTAGCGGGGGGGCTCTACGAGCAGTACTTC
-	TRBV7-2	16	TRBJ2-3	CASSLVGQANTDTQYF	TGTGCCAGCAGCTTAGTAGGTCAGGCCAACACAGATACGCAGTATTTT
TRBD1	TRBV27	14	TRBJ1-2	CASSLDRGGYGYTF	TGTGCCAGCAGTTTAGACAGGGGCGGCTATGGCTACACCTTC
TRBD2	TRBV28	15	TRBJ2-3	CASRDPGLASDTQYF	TGTGCCAGCAGGGACCCGGGACTAGCGTCAGATACGCAGTATTTT
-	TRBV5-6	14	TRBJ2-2	CASTRDTPAGELFF	TGTGCCAGCACCCGGGACACCCCGGCCGGGGAGCTGTTTTTT
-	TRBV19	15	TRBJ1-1	CASTRPGWVGTEAFF	TGTGCCAGTACCCGGCCGGGGTGGGTTGGCACTGAAGCTTTCTTT
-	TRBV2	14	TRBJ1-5	CASSGQVANQPQHF	TGTGCCAGCAGTGGACAGGTAGCTAATCAGCCCCAGCATTTT
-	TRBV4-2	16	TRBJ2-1	CASSQPIAFSYNEQFF	TGTGCCAGCAGCCAACCCATAGCGTTTTCCTACAATGAGCAGTTCTTC
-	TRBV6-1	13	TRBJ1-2	CASRRSGSYGYTF	TGTGCCAGCAGGAGGTCCGGATCCTATGGCTACACCTTC
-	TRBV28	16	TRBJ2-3	CASSLRRAASTDTQYF	TGTGCCAGCAGTTTAAGGAGGGCTGCTAGCACAGATACGCAGTATTTT
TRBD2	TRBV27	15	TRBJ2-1	CASSSGTSGPIEQFF	TGTGCCAGCAGTTCCGGGACTAGCGGGCCAATCGAGCAGTTCTTC
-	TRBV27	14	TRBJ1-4	CASRGQATNEKLFF	TGTGCCAGCAGGGGACAAGCAACTAATGAAAAACTGTTTTTT
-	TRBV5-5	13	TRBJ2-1	CASSLLPYNEQFF	TGTGCCAGCAGCCTCCTCCCCTACAATGAGCAGTTCTTC
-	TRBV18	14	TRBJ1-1	CASSPGKGNTEAFF	TGTGCCAGCTCCCCGGGGAAGGGGAACACTGAAGCTTTCTTT
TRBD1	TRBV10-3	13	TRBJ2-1	CAIRDDRGSGQFF	TGTGCCATCAGAGACGACAGGGGCAGTGGGCAGTTCTTC
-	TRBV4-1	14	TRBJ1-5	CASSPGSSNQPQHF	TGCGCCAGCAGCCCGGGGAGTAGCAATCAGCCCCAGCATTTT
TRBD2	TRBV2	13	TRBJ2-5	CASQLARQETQYF	TGTGCCAGTCAACTAGCGAGACAAGAGACCCAGTACTTC
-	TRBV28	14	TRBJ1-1	CASSLARANTEAFF	TGTGCCAGCAGTTTGGCCAGGGCAAACACTGAAGCTTTCTTT
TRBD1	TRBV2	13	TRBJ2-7	CASSALQGVEQYF	TGTGCCAGCAGTGCCCTACAGGGGGTCGAGCAGTACTTC